This T cell receptor beta chain came from a study of T cell clones after liver transplantation. On the study more broadly: Pre-transplant mixed lymphocyte reactions yielded third-party-reactive TCRbeta sequences as comparators for graft-donor-reactive sequences. At least one year of complete immunosuppression withdrawal without enzymes over twice normal defined tolerance. Whole-study findings and limits: Small, mixed patient groups and varying post-transplant times limit these conclusions. Low donor cell numbers restricted donor-reactive repertoire measurement in a couple of subjects.

TCRdb's copy holds only in-frame clones and misses some; the assay was immunoSEQ multiplex PCR. Among tens of thousands of clones, more than 75% were seen once, and the ten largest hold less than 3.5%. With regard to this clone: Antigen unknown.

Looked up from germline, CDR1 is MDHEN and CDR2 is SYDVKM. The germline V and J ends were trimmed by 5 bases and 8 bases, with 15 bases remaining between them. The CDR3 is made up of 14 amino acids. The specimen was CD4+ T cells from blood, collected before liver transplant. The rearrangement links TRBV28 to TRBJ1-4; weak D call: TRBD1 (6 bases). The receptor comes from a human donor who received a liver transplant. CDR3 sequence (DNA): TGTGCCAGCAGTCCGCCGGGGGCGCAGGAAAAACTGTTTTTT. The encoded protein is CASSPPGAQEKLFF.